This TCR beta chain was retrieved from a study of blood T cell repertoires in COVID-19. Study as a whole: T cells, B-cell-depleted T cells, or PBMCs supplied cDNA or gDNA.

The CDR3 is made up of 14 amino acids. Trimming took 5 bases from V and 4 from J, leaving 12 bases between them. Germline values: CDR1 SGHDT, CDR2 YYEEEE. Per the original methods: Reference gene primer amplification yielded estimated nucleated cell counts. Only in-frame clones appear in the TCRdb table, and some are missing; sequencing was by immunoSEQ multiplex PCR. V and J calls and clone size are given by that table; D and trimming were obtained from the DNA. The table has around 130,000 clones, roughly nine tenths seen once. The sequenced material came from peripheral blood. The sequence came from a man between 70 and 80 years old with active or convalescent COVID-19. The chain links TRBV5-6 to TRBJ1-4, with D perhaps matching TRBD1 (6 bases). CDR3 protein: CASRRGGLNEKLFF. The CDR3 DNA follows: TGTGCCAGCAGAAGAGGGGGTCTTAATGAAAAACTGTTTTTT.